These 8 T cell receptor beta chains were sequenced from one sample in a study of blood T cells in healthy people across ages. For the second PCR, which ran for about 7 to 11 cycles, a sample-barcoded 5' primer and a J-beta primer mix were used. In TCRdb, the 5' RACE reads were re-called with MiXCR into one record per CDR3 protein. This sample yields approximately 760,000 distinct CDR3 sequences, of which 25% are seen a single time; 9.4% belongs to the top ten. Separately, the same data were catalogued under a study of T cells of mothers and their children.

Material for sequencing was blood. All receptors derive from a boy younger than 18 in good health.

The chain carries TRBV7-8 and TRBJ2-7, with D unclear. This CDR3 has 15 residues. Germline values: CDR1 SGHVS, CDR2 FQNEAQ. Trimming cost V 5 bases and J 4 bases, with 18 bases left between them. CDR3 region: CASSPHQTPGYEQYF. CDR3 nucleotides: TGTGCCAGCAGCCCTCATCAAACCCCCGGGTACGAGCAGTACTTC.

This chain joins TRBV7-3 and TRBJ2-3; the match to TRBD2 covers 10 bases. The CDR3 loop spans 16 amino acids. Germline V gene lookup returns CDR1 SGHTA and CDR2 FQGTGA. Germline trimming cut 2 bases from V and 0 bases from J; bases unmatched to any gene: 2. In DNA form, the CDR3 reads TGTGCCAGCAGCTTACTAGCGGGAGTTAGCACAGATACGCAGTATTTT. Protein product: CASSLLAGVSTDTQYF.

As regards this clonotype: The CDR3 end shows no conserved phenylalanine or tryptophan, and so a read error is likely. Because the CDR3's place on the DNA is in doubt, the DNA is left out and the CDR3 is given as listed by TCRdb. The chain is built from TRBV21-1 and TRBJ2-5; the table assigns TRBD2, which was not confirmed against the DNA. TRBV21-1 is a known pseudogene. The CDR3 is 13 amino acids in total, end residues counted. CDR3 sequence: CASSFNRDSEQYV.

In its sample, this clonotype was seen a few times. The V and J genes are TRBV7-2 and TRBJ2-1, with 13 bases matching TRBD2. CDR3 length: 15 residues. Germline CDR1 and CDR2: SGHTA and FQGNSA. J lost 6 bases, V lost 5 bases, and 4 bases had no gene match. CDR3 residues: CASSPGLAGINEQFF. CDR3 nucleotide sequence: TGTGCCAGCAGCCCGGGACTAGCGGGAATCAATGAGCAGTTCTTC.

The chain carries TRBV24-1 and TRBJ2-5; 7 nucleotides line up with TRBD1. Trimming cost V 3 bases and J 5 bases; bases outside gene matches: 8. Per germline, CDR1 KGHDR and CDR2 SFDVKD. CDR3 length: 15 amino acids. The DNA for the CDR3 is TGTGCCACCAGTGATATCACAGGGGAGACTGAGACCCAGTACTTC. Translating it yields CATSDITGETETQYF.

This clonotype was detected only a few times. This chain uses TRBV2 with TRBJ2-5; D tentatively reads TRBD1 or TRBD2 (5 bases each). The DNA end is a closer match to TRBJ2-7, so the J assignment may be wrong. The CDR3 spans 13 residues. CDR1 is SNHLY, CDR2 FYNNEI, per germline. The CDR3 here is CASSEQGPNEQYF. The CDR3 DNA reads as TGTGCCAGCAGTGAACAGGGACCCAACGAGCAGTACTTC.

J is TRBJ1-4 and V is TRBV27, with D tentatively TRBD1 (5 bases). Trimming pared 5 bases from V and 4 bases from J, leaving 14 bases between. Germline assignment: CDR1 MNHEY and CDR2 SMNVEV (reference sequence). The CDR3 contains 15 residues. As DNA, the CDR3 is TGTGCCAGCAGTACGCATCAGGGAGGTAATGAAAAACTGTTTTTT. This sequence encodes CASSTHQGGNEKLFF. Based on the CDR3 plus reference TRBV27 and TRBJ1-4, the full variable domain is EAQVTQNPRYLITVTGKKLTVTCSQNMNHEYMSWYRQDPGLGLRQIYYSMNVEVTDKGDVPEGYKVSRKEKRNFPLILESPSPNQTSLYFCASSTHQGGNEKLFFGSGTQLSVL.

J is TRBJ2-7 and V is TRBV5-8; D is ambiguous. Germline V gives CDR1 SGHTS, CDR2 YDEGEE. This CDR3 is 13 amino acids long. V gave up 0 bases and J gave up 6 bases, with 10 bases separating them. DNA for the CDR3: TGTGCCAGCAGCTTGGAGGTTGCAGTCGAGCAGTACTTC. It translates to CASSLEVAVEQYF.